This T cell receptor beta chain was recorded in a study of CD8 T cells in Susac syndrome. Note on this clonotype: The antigen is undetermined.

Trimming shortened V by 3 bases and J by 6 bases, and 15 bases separated the two germline ends. This CDR3 region has 15 residues. Germline V gene lookup returns CDR1 SGHKS and CDR2 YYEKEE (reference sequence). RNA, at about 0.5 to 1 ug, was reverse transcribed with random hexamers. A multiplex approach, immunoSEQ multiplex PCR, amplified TCR beta CDR3 across 54 Vbeta and 13 Jbeta. Each CDR3 protein gets one entry after TCRdb re-called the immunoSEQ multiplex PCR reads with MiXCR. The sample carries under 85,000 distinct CDR3 sequences, approximately 93% recorded once. Study-level results: The study recognized that the number of individuals in its TCR sequencing and HLA analysis was relatively small.

The chain links TRBV5-5 to TRBJ1-4, with a weak D call TRBD1 (6 bases). This clonotype was sampled from a human donor with Susac syndrome. Specimen: CD8+ T cells from PBMCs. CDR3 nucleotide sequence: TGTGCCAGCAGCTCGCTGGGGGCGGGGGATGAAAAACTGTTTTTT. This sequence encodes CASSSLGAGDEKLFF.